The clone carrying this T cell receptor (beta chain) was recorded a few times. Its specificity is not known. The V end lost 3 bases, the J end lost 1 base, and 7 bases lay between the germline ends. The CDR3 runs to 14 residues. Germline assignment: CDR1 LNHDA and CDR2 SQIVND (reference sequence). Amplification used 60 Vbeta primers and 13 Jbeta primers. TCRdb's copy holds only in-frame clones and misses some; the assay was immunoSEQ multiplex PCR. The table records 150,000 to 200,000 clones, about 75% of them present only once. The data derive from a study of cytomegalovirus exposure and HLA in healthy donors. Study-level findings and limits: Presence/absence comparisons presumed near-even sequencing depth among donors.

The sample comprised PBMCs. This sequence joins TRBV19 and TRBJ2-1; D may be TRBD2 (6 bases). The receptor was isolated from a woman aged 40 to 55 in good health and CMV-seropositive. In DNA form, the CDR3 reads TGTGCCAGTAGTATGGGAGGTTCCTACAATGAGCAGTTCTTC. This sequence encodes CASSMGGSYNEQFF.